This T cell receptor (beta chain) was retrieved from a study of shared clonotypes between healthy human individuals. In the study overall: Donors consisted of two women and three men between 18 and 49. CD8 memory received one plate per donor, CD8 naive two, CD4 memory three and CD4 naive three.

Profiled with immunoSEQ multiplex PCR; TCRdb holds only in-frame clones, not every one. The sample has roughly 1,100,000 clones, under 80% seen once. Germline CDR1 is SGHRS and CDR2 is YFSETQ. Trimming left V 4 bases short and J 3 bases short, with 10 bases between. CDR3 length: 13 residues. Adult Caucasians living in Nashville, Tennessee made up all of the donors. This sequence was found in a man between 18 and 29 years old in good health. The chain uses TRBV5-1 and TRBJ1-2, with D maybe TRBD1 (5 bases). Material: memory CD4+ T cells sorted from blood. Described subset: CD45RA-negative fraction. CDR3 residues: CASSRDSYYGYTF. The CDR3 DNA reads TGCGCCAGCAGCCGTGACAGTTACTATGGCTACACCTTC.